The 9 T cell receptor beta chains reported below all come from one sample, sequenced in a study of beta chain features in type 1 diabetes. Of the isolated RNA, all was reverse transcribed, and so the sequenced material was expressed TCRB transcripts. The table came from immunoSEQ multiplex PCR; TCRdb's copy has only in-frame clones and leaves some out. The table records about 930,000 clones, roughly 15% of them present only once. Specimen: naive CD4+ T cells from blood. Receptor source: a woman aged 18-29 years in good health.

The CDR3 loop is CAISELASGSAGELFF. For the CDR3, the DNA is TGTGCCATCAGTGAGTTGGCTAGCGGGAGTGCCGGGGAGCTGTTTTTT. The rearrangement links TRBV10-3 to TRBJ2-2, with TRBD2 identical over 10 bases. V was clipped by 1 base and J by 6 bases; unmatched bases: 5. Germline lookup yields CDR1 ENHRY and CDR2 SYGVKD. The CDR3 runs 16 residues.

The gene calls are TRBV28 and TRBJ2-3, with D unclear. CDR1 and CDR2 from the germline V gene are MDHEN and SYDVKM. The CDR3 spans 12 residues. Trimming removed 7 bases from V and 0 bases from J, with 5 bases in between. The CDR3 sequence: CASNPSTDTQYF. The CDR3 DNA reads as TGTGCCAGCAACCCTAGCACAGATACGCAGTATTTT. Drawing the rest from reference TRBV28 and TRBJ2-3, the complete variable domain is DVKVTQSSRYLVKRTGEKVFLECVQDMDHENMFWYRQDPGLGLRLIYFSYDVKMKEKGDIPEGYSVSREKKERFSLILESASTNQTSMYLCASNPSTDTQYFGPGTRLTVL.

This clone occurred a few times. As DNA, the CDR3 is TGTGCCAGCAGCCCGGGACAGGGGAACACTGAAGCTTTCTTT. Encoded protein: CASSPGQGNTEAFF. The chain uses TRBV6-4 and TRBJ1-1; 9 bases fit TRBD1. Trimming at V came to 6 bases and at J to 1 base, leaving 3 bases not matched to a gene. Germline CDR1 MRHNA, CDR2 SNTAGT. The CDR3 sequence is 14 residues long.

This chain links TRBV19 with TRBJ2-7; 9 bases line up with TRBD2. V shed 3 bases and J 2 bases; nucleotides not matched to a gene: 8. CDR3 length: 16 residues. Looked up from germline, CDR1 is LNHDA and CDR2 is SQIVND (reference sequence). This CDR3 is CASSILSGSPPYEQYF. In DNA form, the CDR3 reads TGTGCCAGTAGTATCCTTAGCGGGAGCCCTCCCTACGAGCAGTACTTC.

This clone was detected only a few times. Here the CDR3 reads CASSLVTANYGYTF. The CDR3 region has the DNA TGCGCCAGCAGCTTGGTCACAGCTAACTATGGCTACACCTTC. The chain uses TRBV5-1 and TRBJ1-2; D uncertain. This CDR3 comprises 14 residues. V lost 0 bases and J 0 bases, leaving 6 bases between the germline ends. Germline CDR1 reads SGHRS; CDR2 reads YFSETQ.

In this sample, this clone turned up a few times. The genes are TRBV7-2 and TRBJ2-7; D gene ambiguous. V was clipped by 1 base and J by 2 bases, with 9 bases between them. Germline CDR1 is SGHTA and CDR2 is FQGNSA. The CDR3 consists of 14 residues. As DNA, the CDR3 is TGTGCCAGCAGCTTAGGCAACTTGGCCTACGAGCAGTACTTC. Residues: CASSLGNLAYEQYF.

The CDR3 reads CSVVTGGTSYEQYF. In DNA form, the CDR3 reads TGCAGCGTTGTGACAGGGGGGACCTCCTACGAGCAGTACTTC. The chain has TRBV29-1 and TRBJ2-7; 9 nucleotides agree with TRBD1. The length of the CDR3 is 14 residues. V shed 4 bases and J 0 bases; nucleotides not matched to a gene: 4. In germline, CDR1 is SQVTM, CDR2 ANQGSEA.

In regard to this clone: Different DNA sequences within this sample yield the same CDR3. The V gene is TRBV15, the J gene TRBJ2-1, with D unclear. Germline assignment: CDR1 LNHNV and CDR2 YYDKDF (reference sequence). The ends were cut back, 0 bases at V and 6 bases at J, with 9 bases in the middle. The length of the CDR3 is 14 residues. The CDR3 protein is CATSRDRVVNEQFF. For the CDR3, the DNA is TGTGCCACCAGCAGAGATAGGGTTGTCAATGAGCAGTTCTTC.

This chain connects TRBV21-1 to TRBJ1-5. TRBV21-1 is noted as a pseudogene. This CDR3 is 18 amino acids long. In nucleotides, the CDR3 is TGTGCCAGCAGCAAAGTAGTGGTTGGGGGGCCAGCAATCAGCCCCCAGCATTTT. The encoded protein is CASSKVVVGGPAISPQHF.